The 25 T cell receptor beta chains given below trace back to one sample, sequenced in a study of Graves' ophthalmopathy and Graves' hyperthyroidism. Scientists amplified the TCR beta CDR3 regions from RNA transcripts. RT-PCR in the first round used HTBI primers; a second-round multiplex PCR followed. TCRdb analysed the multiplex PCR reads with MiXCR anew, one entry per CDR3 protein. Of over a million distinct CDR3 sequences listed, less than 45% are singletons. The sample comprised peripheral blood or thyroid tissue (not recorded which). The receptors stem from an adult man with Graves' hyperthyroidism.

To note about this clonotype: A much bigger clone sits one base away, suggesting this may be a read error. Because the CDR3 is missing its conserved closing phenylalanine or tryptophan, this is likely a read error. The rearrangement joins TRBV7-4 to TRBJ1-1, with 7 nucleotides matching TRBD1. The ends lost 1 base at V and 4 bases at J; junction bases unmatched: 9. CDR3 length: 16 amino acids. Per the germline V gene, CDR1 is SGHVT and CDR2 is SQSDAQ. The CDR3 sequence: CASSLETGNWRTEAFL. CDR3 coding DNA: TGTGCCAGCAGCTTAGAGACAGGGAATTGGCGCACTGAAGCTTTCCTT.

The table lists this clonotype with many counts. The V gene is TRBV5-4, the J gene TRBJ2-7, with TRBD1 identical over 7 bases. V trimming: 4 bases; J trimming: 6 bases; junction bases outside the gene matches: 7. The CDR3 loop spans 13 amino acids. Germline V gene lookup returns CDR1 SGHNT and CDR2 YYREEE (reference sequence). The CDR3 reads CASSETGWGEQYF. CDR3 coding DNA: TGTGCCAGCAGCGAGACAGGGTGGGGCGAGCAGTACTTC.

The J gene is TRBJ1-5, the V gene TRBV7-2; 7 nucleotides line up with TRBD1. The V segment lost 5 bases and the J segment 6 bases; nucleotides outside the gene matches: 7. CDR3 length: 14 residues. The germline V gene encodes CDR1 SGHTA and CDR2 FQGNSA. The CDR3 is CASSQGTVRQPQHF. CDR3 nucleotide sequence: TGTGCCAGCAGCCAAGGGACAGTCCGTCAGCCCCAGCATTTT.

This clonotype was picked up many times. This chain links TRBV11-2 with TRBJ2-7; TRBD2 aligns across 7 bases. The CDR3 consists of 15 residues. J lost 6 bases, V lost 5 bases, and 13 bases had no gene match. Germline CDR1 reads SGHAT; CDR2 reads FQNNGV. This CDR3 reads CASSLPGLVISEQYF. The CDR3 nucleotides read TGTGCCAGCAGCCTCCCCGGACTAGTCATCAGCGAGCAGTACTTC. Together with reference TRBV11-2 and TRBJ2-7, the CDR3 gives the full variable domain: EAGVAQSPRYKIIEKRQSVAFWCNPISGHATLYWYQQILGQGPKLLIQFQNNGVVDDSQLPKDRFSAERLKGVDSTLKIQPAKLEDSAVYLCASSLPGLVISEQYFGPGTRLTVT.

This clonotype was seen ten or more times. This sequence joins TRBV25-1 and TRBJ1-5; D uncertain. CDR3 length: 11 amino acids. Germline V lookup: CDR1 MGHDK, CDR2 SYGVNS. Trimming removed 6 bases at V and 6 bases at J, with 6 bases between. In DNA, the CDR3 is TGTGCCAGCAGAGTAGGTCAGCCCCAGCATTTT. It specifies CASRVGQPQHF.

This clonotype appeared many times. This chain uses TRBV19 with TRBJ2-7, with D possibly matching TRBD2 (5 bases). This CDR3 has 13 residues. V gave up 2 bases and J gave up 6 bases, with 11 bases separating them. Germline CDR1 reads LNHDA; CDR2 reads SQIVND (reference sequence). The DNA of the CDR3 is TGTGCCAGTAGTATAAGTCGAGAGGGCGAGCAGTACTTC. Amino acid sequence: CASSISREGEQYF.

This clonotype was observed at least ten times. This rearrangement joins TRBV12-3 or TRBV12-4 to TRBJ1-2; TRBD1 matches 9 bases. The CDR3 runs to 15 residues. After removal of 2 bases from V and 4 bases from J, the junction contained 5 bases not matched to a gene. CDR3 DNA sequence: TGTGCCAGCAGTTTATCGGGACAGGGATCCTATGGCTACACCTTC. Encoded protein: CASSLSGQGSYGYTF.

This chain links TRBV4-3 with TRBJ1-5; TRBD1 might be the D (6 bases). This CDR3 comprises 14 residues. The V end lost 2 bases, the J end lost 4 bases, and 9 bases lay between the germline ends. Germline CDR1 is LGHNA and CDR2 is YSLEER. The CDR3 sequence: CASSQYTGNQPQHF. CDR3 nucleotides: TGCGCCAGCAGCCAATATACAGGGAATCAGCCCCAGCATTTT.

V is TRBV12-3 or TRBV12-4 and J is TRBJ1-3, with 8 bases lining up with TRBD1. This CDR3 comprises 16 residues. V gave up 5 bases and J gave up 4 bases; unmatched junction bases: 10. CDR3 coding DNA: TGTGCCAGCAGTCCGATGGACAGGGTATCCGGAAACACCATATATTTT. Translating gives CASSPMDRVSGNTIYF.

The rearrangement joins TRBV29-1 to TRBJ1-2; 8 nucleotides agree with TRBD1. The CDR3 contains 13 residues. Trimming removed 8 bases from V and 7 bases from J; junction bases left unmatched: 12. CDR1 and CDR2 (germline): SQVTM, ANQGSEA. This CDR3 is CSRSQGAASGYTF. In DNA form, the CDR3 reads TGCAGCAGGTCCCAGGGGGCAGCGTCTGGCTACACCTTC.

V usage is TRBV7-2 and J usage is TRBJ1-5, with D perhaps TRBD1 (5 bases). V was cut by 1 base and J by 14 bases, with 18 bases left in between. Germline CDR1 and CDR2: SGHTA and FQGNSA. The CDR3 runs 14 residues. The chain's CDR3 is CASSLGGLAGLEHF. Here the CDR3 DNA reads TGTGCCAGCAGCTTAGGAGGTCTAGCGGGGCTCGAGCATTTT.

This clonotype was seen ten or more times. The chain links TRBV10-3 to TRBJ1-6, with D possibly matching TRBD1 (6 bases). Germline V CDR1 and CDR2: ENHRY, SYGVKD. The CDR3 totals 16 residues. Trimming stripped 0 bases from V and 7 bases from J, with 13 bases between. The CDR3: CAISESAGTRNSPLHF. CDR3 DNA sequence: TGTGCCATCAGTGAGTCGGCCGGGACACGAAATTCACCCCTCCACTTT.

This clonotype was seen repeatedly, ten times or more. The CDR3 loop reads CASSQGPFYTF. CDR3 coding DNA: TGCGCCAGCAGCCAAGGTCCGTTCTACACCTTC. The chain employs TRBV4-1 and TRBJ1-2; D unclear. This CDR3 is built from 11 residues. Germline-derived CDR1 and CDR2 are MGHRA and YSYEKL. V lost 1 base, J lost 10 bases, and 7 bases lay in between.

In its sample, this clonotype was seen many times. The junction differs from germline at one of its ends, possibly a read error. The chain combines TRBV12-3 or TRBV12-4 with TRBJ1-5, with no clear D. This CDR3 is 14 amino acids long. In DNA, the CDR3 is TGTGCCAGCAGCTTAGCGGGGAGCAATCAGCCCCAGCATTTT. This encodes CASSLAGSNQPQHF.

The table lists this clonotype with many counts. This chain joins TRBV20-1 and TRBJ1-6; no definite D call. V lost 2 bases to trimming and J lost 10 bases, with 9 bases between them. Germline V gives CDR1 DFQATT, CDR2 SNEGSKA (reference sequence). The CDR3 totals 12 residues. The CDR3 coding sequence is TGCAGTGCTAGAATGGTGCGCTCACCCCTCCACTTT. This translates into CSARMVRSPLHF.

This chain joins TRBV6-5 and TRBJ1-2; D is perhaps TRBD1 (5 bases). From germline, CDR1 is MNHEY and CDR2 SVGAGI. This CDR3 has 13 amino acids. Trimming took 6 bases from V and 8 from J, leaving 16 bases between them. The chain's CDR3 is CASRGTRGEGYTF. The CDR3 nucleotides are TGTGCCAGCAGGGGAACACGAGGGGAAGGCTACACCTTC.

At least ten counts were recorded for this clonotype. V usage is TRBV5-1 and J usage is TRBJ1-6; perhaps TRBD1 as D (6 bases). The V and J ends lost 0 bases and 7 bases respectively, with 14 bases between them. The CDR3 runs 16 residues. Per the germline V gene, CDR1 is SGHRS and CDR2 is YFSETQ. The DNA for the CDR3 is TGCGCCAGCAGCTTGGATCGGGGGGCTCGGAATTCACCCCTCCACTTT. Translated, it gives CASSLDRGARNSPLHF.

In regard to this clonotype: A much larger clone is a single base away; this may be a read error. The chain has TRBV2 and TRBJ1-1, with TRBD1 as a possible D gene (6 bases). Looked up from germline, CDR1 is SNHLY and CDR2 is FYNNEI. The CDR3 is 14 amino acids. V lost 10 bases to trimming and J lost 4 bases, with 19 bases between them. CDR3 amino acids: CAIRQGRESTEAFF. The CDR3 bases are TGTGCCATCCGGCAGGGGAGGGAGAGCACTGAAGCTTTCTTT.

This chain connects TRBV5-1 to TRBJ2-7; D possibly uses TRBD1 or TRBD2 (5 bases each). This CDR3 contains 14 residues. From germline, CDR1 is SGHRS and CDR2 YFSETQ. The V gene lost 1 base and the J gene lost 5 bases, with 13 bases spanning the gap. In nucleotides, the CDR3 is TGCGCCAGCAGCTTGTTCCCGGGGCTCAACGAGCAGTACTTC. It codes for CASSLFPGLNEQYF.

The chain links TRBV20-1 to TRBJ2-5; 7 bases line up with TRBD1. The V segment lost 2 bases and the J segment 8 bases; nucleotides outside the gene matches: 5. The CDR3 sequence is 12 residues long. CDR1 and CDR2 from the germline V gene are DFQATT and SNEGSKA (reference sequence). The CDR3 region has the DNA TGCAGTGCTAGAAAGACAGGGAACACCCAGTACTTC. It is translated as CSARKTGNTQYF.

This rearrangement joins TRBV29-1 to TRBJ2-1; 9 bases fit TRBD2. This CDR3 spans 14 amino acids. After removal of 5 bases from V and 4 bases from J, the junction contained 6 bases not matched to a gene. The germline CDR1 and CDR2 sequences are SQVTM and ANQGSEA. The CDR3 sequence is CSVFLLAGYNEQFF. DNA of the CDR3: TGCAGCGTTTTCCTGCTAGCGGGATACAATGAGCAGTTCTTC.

On this clonotype itself: A junction boundary mismatches the germline segment, possibly from a read error. The J gene is TRBJ1-5, the V gene TRBV7-9; D is possibly TRBD1 (5 bases). Per the germline V gene, CDR1 is SEHNR and CDR2 is FQNEAQ (reference sequence). The CDR3 spans 14 residues. The CDR3 reads CASSHTTGVQPQHF. CDR3 DNA sequence: TGCGCCAGCAGCCACACTACAGGTGTTCAGCCCCAGCATTTT. Using reference TRBV7-9 and TRBJ1-5 for the parts outside the CDR3, the full variable domain is DTGVSQNPRHKITKRGQNVTFRCDPISEHNRLYWYRQTLGQGPEFLTYFQNEAQLEKSRLLSDRFSAERPKGSFSTLEIQRTEQGDSAMYLCASSHTTGVQPQHFGDGTRLSIL.

This sequence joins TRBV7-9 and TRBJ1-2; D gene uncertain. This CDR3 contains 16 residues. The germline CDR1 and CDR2 sequences are SEHNR and FQNEAQ (reference sequence). The V end lost 2 bases, the J end lost 4 bases, and 17 bases lay between the germline ends. In nucleotides, the CDR3 is TGTGCCAGCAGCTTACCCAGCGGGAAGACGGTCTATGGCTACACCTTC. The encoded protein is CASSLPSGKTVYGYTF.

This clonotype was picked up a small number of times. This chain connects TRBV27 to TRBJ1-2; 10 bases align to TRBD1. The CDR3 covers 15 residues. Germline CDR1 MNHEY, CDR2 SMNVEV (reference sequence). Trimming took 3 bases from V and 4 from J; bases not matched to a gene: 5. The CDR3 DNA follows: TGTGCCAGCAGTTTCGCGGGACAGGGGTTCTATGGCTACACCTTC. Translating it yields CASSFAGQGFYGYTF.

The chain employs TRBV12-3 or TRBV12-4 and TRBJ2-7; the D is unclear. Trimming took off 8 bases at V and 6 bases at J, with 20 bases between the two ends. The CDR3 is 14 residues long. The DNA of the CDR3 is TGTGCCAGCGGCGTCGACCGGAAGATAGGCGAGCAGTACTTC. This encodes CASGVDRKIGEQYF.